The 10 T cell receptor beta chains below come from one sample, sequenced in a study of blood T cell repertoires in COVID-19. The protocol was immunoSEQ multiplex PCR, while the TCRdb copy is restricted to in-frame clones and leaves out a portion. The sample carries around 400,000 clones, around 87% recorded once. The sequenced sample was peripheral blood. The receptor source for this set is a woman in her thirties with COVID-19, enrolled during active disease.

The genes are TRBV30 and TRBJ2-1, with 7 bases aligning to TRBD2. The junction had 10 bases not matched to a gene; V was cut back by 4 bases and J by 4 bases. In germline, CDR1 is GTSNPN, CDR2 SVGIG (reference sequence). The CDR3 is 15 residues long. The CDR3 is CAWIGGPGGYNEQFF. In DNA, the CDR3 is TGTGCCTGGATTGGGGGACCGGGAGGTTACAATGAGCAGTTCTTC. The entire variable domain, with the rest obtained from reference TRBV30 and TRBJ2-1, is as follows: SQTIHQWPATLVQPVGSPLSLECTVEGTSNPNLYWYRQAAGRGLQLLFYSVGIGQISSEVPQNLSASRPQDRQFILSSKKLLLSDSGFYLCAWIGGPGGYNEQFFGPGTRLTVL.

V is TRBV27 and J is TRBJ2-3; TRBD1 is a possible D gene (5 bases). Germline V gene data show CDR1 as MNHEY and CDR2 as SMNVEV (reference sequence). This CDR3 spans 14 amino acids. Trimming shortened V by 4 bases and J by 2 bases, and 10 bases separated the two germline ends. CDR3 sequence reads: CASSWGKHTDTQYF. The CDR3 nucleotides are TGTGCCAGCAGTTGGGGCAAGCACACAGATACGCAGTATTTT.

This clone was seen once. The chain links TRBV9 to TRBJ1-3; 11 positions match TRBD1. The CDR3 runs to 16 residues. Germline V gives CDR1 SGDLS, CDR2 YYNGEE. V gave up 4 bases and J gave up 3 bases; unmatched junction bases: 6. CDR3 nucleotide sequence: TGTGCCAGCAGCACCTGGGGACAGGGGGTTGGAAACACCATATATTTT. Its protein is CASSTWGQGVGNTIYF. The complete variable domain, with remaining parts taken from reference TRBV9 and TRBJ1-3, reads DSGVTQTPKHLITATGQRVTLRCSPRSGDLSVYWYQQSLDQGLQFLIQYYNGEERAKGNILERFSAQQFPDLHSELNLSSLELGDSALYFCASSTWGQGVGNTIYFGEGSWLTVV.

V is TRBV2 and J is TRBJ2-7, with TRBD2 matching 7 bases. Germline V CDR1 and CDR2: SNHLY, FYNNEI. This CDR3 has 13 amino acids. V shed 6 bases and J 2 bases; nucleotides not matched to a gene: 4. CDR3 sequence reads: CASRVRGAYEQYF. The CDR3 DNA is TGTGCCAGCAGGGTCCGGGGGGCCTACGAGCAGTACTTC.

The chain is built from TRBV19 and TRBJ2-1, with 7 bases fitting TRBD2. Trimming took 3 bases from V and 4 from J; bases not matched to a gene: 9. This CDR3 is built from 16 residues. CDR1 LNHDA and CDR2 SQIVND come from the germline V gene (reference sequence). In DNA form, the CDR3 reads TGTGCCAGTAGTATCGGACGACTAGCTGATTACAATGAGCAGTTCTTC. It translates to CASSIGRLADYNEQFF. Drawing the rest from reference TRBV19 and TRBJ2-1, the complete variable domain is DGGITQSPKYLFRKEGQNVTLSCEQNLNHDAMYWYRQDPGQGLRLIYYSQIVNDFQKGDIAEGYSVSREKKESFPLTVTSAQKNPTAFYLCASSIGRLADYNEQFFGPGTRLTVL.

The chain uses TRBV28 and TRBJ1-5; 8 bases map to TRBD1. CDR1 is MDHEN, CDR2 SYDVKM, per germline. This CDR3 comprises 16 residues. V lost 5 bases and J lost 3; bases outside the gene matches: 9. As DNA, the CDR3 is TGTGCCAGCAGTCCCCACGGGACAGGAGACAATCAGCCCCAGCATTTT. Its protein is CASSPHGTGDNQPQHF.

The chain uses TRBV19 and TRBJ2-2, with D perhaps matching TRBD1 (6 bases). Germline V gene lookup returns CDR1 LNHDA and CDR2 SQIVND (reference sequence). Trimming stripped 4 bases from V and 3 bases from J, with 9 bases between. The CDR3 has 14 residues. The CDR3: CASSRDTHTGELFF. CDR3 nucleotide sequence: TGTGCCAGTAGTAGGGACACACACACCGGGGAGCTGTTTTTT.

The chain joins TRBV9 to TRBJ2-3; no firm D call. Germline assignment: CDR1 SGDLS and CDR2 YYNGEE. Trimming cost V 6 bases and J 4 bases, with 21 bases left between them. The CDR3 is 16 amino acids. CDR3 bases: TGTGCCAGCACCCTGACCGGCGGTAATGCGGCAGATACGCAGTATTTT. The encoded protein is CASTLTGGNAADTQYF.

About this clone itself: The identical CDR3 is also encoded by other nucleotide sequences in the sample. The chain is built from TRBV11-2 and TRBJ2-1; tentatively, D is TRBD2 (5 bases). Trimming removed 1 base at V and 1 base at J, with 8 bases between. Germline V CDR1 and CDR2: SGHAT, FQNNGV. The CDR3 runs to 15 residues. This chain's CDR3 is CASSLGGGSYNEQFF. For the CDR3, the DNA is TGTGCCAGCAGCTTAGGTGGAGGATCCTACAATGAGCAGTTCTTC.

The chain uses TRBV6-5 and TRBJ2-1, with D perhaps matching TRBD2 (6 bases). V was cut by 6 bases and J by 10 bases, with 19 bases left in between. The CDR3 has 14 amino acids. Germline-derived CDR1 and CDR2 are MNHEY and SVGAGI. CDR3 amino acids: CASRGLDNNEEQFF. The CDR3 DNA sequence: TGTGCCAGCAGGGGACTGGATAACAATGAGGAGCAGTTCTTC.